This TCR beta chain stems from a study of T cell responses to AZD1222 COVID-19 vaccine. TCRdb keeps only in-frame clones here, not all; method: immunoSEQ multiplex PCR. Counted here are roughly 150,000 clones, just over 90% occurring once; the ten biggest clones make up around 1.9%. The receptor was derived from an adult in good health. Sample: peripheral blood, taken on day 0 of AZD1222 vaccination.

CDR3 sequence: CASSFLSDEQFF. The CDR3 DNA is TGTGCCAGCAGCTTTCTTAGCGATGAGCAGTTCTTC. J is TRBJ2-1 and V is TRBV7-6; D is possibly TRBD2 (5 bases). V shed 3 bases and J shed 8 bases, with 8 bases lying between them. The germline V gene encodes CDR1 SGHVS and CDR2 FNYEAQ. CDR3 size: 12 residues. Variable domain in full (rest from reference TRBV7-6 and TRBJ2-1): GAGVSQSPRYKVTKRGQDVALRCDPISGHVSLYWYRQALGQGPEFLTYFNYEAQQDKSGLPNDRFSAERPEGSISTLTIQRTEQRDSAMYRCASSFLSDEQFFGPGTRLTVL.